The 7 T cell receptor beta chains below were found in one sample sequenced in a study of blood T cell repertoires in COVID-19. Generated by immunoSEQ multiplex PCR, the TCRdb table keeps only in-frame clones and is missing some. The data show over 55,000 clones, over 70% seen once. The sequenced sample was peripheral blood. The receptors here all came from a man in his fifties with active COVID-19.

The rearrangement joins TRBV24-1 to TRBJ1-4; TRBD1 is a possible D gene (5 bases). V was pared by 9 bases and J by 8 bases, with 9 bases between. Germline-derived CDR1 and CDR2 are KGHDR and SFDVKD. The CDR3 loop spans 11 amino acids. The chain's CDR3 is CATRGGEKLFF. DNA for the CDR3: TGTGCCACCCGGGGGGGGGAAAAACTGTTTTTT.

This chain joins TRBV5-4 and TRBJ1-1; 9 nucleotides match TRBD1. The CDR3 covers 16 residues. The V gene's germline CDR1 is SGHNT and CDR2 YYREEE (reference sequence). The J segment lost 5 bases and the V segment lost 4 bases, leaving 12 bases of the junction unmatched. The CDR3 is CASSPWGTGSGTEAFF. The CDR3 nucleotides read TGTGCCAGCAGCCCGTGGGGGACAGGGAGCGGGACTGAAGCTTTCTTT.

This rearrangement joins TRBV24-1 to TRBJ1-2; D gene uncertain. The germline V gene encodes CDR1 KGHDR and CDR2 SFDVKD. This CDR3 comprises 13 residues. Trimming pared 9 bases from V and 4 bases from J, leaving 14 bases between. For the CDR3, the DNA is TGTGCCACCGCTTCCCCGAACAGCTATGGCTACACCTTC. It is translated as CATASPNSYGYTF.

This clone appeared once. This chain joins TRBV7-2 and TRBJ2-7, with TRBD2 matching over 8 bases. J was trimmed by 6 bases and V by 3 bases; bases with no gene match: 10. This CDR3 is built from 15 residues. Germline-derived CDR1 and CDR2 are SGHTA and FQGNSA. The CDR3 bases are TGTGCCAGCAGCTTCGGGGGACTAGAAGCGGTCGAGCAGTACTTC. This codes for CASSFGGLEAVEQYF.

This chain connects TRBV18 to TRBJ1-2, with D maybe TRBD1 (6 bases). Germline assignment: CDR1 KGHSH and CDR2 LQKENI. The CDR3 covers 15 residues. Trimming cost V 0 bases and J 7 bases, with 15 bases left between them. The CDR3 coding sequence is TGTGCCAGCTCACCACCGGCTTTGGGGGCAGCTGGCTACACCTTC. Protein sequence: CASSPPALGAAGYTF.

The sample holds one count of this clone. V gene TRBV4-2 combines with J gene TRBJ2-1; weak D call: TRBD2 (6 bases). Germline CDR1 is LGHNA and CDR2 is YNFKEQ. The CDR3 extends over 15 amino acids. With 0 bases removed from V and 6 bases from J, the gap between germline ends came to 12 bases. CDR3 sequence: CASSQDRGAGNEQFF. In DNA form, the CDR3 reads TGTGCCAGCAGCCAAGACCGGGGAGCGGGCAATGAGCAGTTCTTC.

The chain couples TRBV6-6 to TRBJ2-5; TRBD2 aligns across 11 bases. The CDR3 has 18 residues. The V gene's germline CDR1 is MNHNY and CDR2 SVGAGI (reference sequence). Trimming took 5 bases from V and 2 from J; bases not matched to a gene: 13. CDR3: CASSPVIPGLADQETQYF. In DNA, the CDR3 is TGTGCCAGCAGTCCCGTAATACCGGGACTAGCGGATCAAGAGACCCAGTACTTC.